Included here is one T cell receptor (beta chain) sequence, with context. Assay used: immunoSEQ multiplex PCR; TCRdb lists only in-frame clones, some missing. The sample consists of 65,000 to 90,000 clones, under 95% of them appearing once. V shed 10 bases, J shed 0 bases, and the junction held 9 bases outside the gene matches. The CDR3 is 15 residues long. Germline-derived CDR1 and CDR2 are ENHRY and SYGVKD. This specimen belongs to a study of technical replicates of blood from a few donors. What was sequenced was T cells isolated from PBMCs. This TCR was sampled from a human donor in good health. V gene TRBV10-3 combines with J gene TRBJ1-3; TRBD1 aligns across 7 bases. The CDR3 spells CATGDSLSSGNTIYF. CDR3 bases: TGTGCCACGGGGGACAGCCTAAGCTCTGGAAACACCATATATTTT.